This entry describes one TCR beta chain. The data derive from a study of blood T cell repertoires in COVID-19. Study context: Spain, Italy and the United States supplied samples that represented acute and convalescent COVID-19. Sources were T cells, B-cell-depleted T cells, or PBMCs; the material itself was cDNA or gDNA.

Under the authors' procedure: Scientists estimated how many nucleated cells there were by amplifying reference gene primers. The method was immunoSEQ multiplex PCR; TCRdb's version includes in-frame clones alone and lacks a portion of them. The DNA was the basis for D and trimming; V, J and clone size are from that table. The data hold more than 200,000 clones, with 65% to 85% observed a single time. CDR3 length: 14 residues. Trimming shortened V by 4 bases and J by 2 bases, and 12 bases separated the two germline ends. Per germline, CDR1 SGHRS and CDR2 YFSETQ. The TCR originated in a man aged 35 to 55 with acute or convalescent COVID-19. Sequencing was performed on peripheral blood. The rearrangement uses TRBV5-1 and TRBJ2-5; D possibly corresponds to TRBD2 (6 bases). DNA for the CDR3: TGCGCCAGCAGCGTGGGGACTCCTCAAGAGACCCAGTACTTC. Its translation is CASSVGTPQETQYF.